This TCR beta chain comes out of a study of blood T cell repertoires in COVID-19. Here immunoSEQ multiplex PCR was the method, and the copy in TCRdb shows in-frame clones only, minus some. Here the sample spans about 120,000 clones, roughly 84% being singletons. The germline CDR1 and CDR2 sequences are MGHRA and YSYEKL. With 4 bases clipped from V and 5 bases from J, the junction kept 5 bases outside the gene matches. The CDR3 extends over 15 amino acids. Donors were grouped by their self-reported clinical history. The sample was PBMCs or T cells enriched from blood (not recorded which). The receptor's source is a woman aged 25 to 39 who had recovered from COVID-19. The chain combines TRBV4-1 with TRBJ2-1; 10 positions agree with TRBD2. As DNA, the CDR3 is TGCGCCAGCAGCCCCGGGACTAGCGTTAACAATGAGCAGTTCTTC. This translates into CASSPGTSVNNEQFF.